These T cell receptor beta chains were read from a single sample in a study of spatial heterogeneity in lung cancer. Each CDR3 protein gets one entry after TCRdb re-called the 5' RACE reads with MiXCR. The sample records about 26,000 distinct CDR3 sequences, roughly 13% being singletons. The input for sequencing was PBMCs, taken at surgery. These receptors came from a female donor with early-stage non-small cell lung cancer. Each CDR3 is given with its conserved first and last residue. The order of the fields is clone size, V gene, J gene, D gene, CDR3 DNA, CDR3 protein. A D gene is named only where the DNA matches it firmly. Only part of the rows carry a size: once, few, many, or a class if the clone is expanded.

.,TRBV27,TRBJ2-5,TRBD1,TGTGCCAGCAGTTCCTGGACAGGCCTAGAGACCCAGTACTTC,CASSSWTGLETQYF
many,TRBV6-6,TRBJ1-2,TRBD1,TGTGCCAGCAGTTATCGACAGGGTTGGGGGGCAGAAAACTATGGCTACACCTTC,CASSYRQGWGAENYGYTF
.,TRBV20-1,TRBJ1-1,.,TGCAGTGCTAGAGCCCTAGGTGGAGGCACTGAAGCTTTCTTT,CSARALGGGTEAFF
many,TRBV28,TRBJ2-3,.,TGTGCCAGCAGTTTCCCCGACGGGACTAGCACAGATACGCAGTATTTT,CASSFPDGTSTDTQYF
many,TRBV10-3,TRBJ2-5,.,TGTGCCATCAGTGTCGGACCCAACCAAGAGACCCAGTACTTC,CAISVGPNQETQYF
many,TRBV5-6,TRBJ2-1,TRBD1,TGTGCCAGCAGCCAGACAGGGAGCTCCTACAATGAGCAGTTCTTC,CASSQTGSSYNEQFF
many,TRBV14,TRBJ2-7,.,TGTGCCAGCAGCCAAGATCAGGGGACCCGGCTCTACTTC,CASSQDQGTRLYF
many,TRBV6-5,TRBJ2-1,TRBD2,TGTGCCAGCAGTTATGGGACTAGCGGGATGAATGAGCAGTTCTTC,CASSYGTSGMNEQFF
few,TRBV19,TRBJ1-5,.,TGTGCCAGTAGATCCACAGGGTCTGCGCATCAGCCCCAGCATTTT,CASRSTGSAHQPQHF
.,TRBV12-3/TRBV12-4,TRBJ2-3,TRBD2,TGTGCCAGCAGTCCCGGACTAGCGGGGACAGATACGCAGTATTTT,CASSPGLAGTDTQYF
.,TRBV6-5,TRBJ2-5,.,TGTGCCAGCAGTTACTTGGGGGGGGGCGCTGAGACCCAGTACTTC,CASSYLGGGAETQYF
many,TRBV6-2/TRBV6-3,TRBJ2-2,TRBD2,TGTGCCAGCAGTGGGATCCTAGCGGGAAACACCGGGGAGCTGTTTTTT,CASSGILAGNTGELFF
many,TRBV3-1,TRBJ1-3,.,TGTGCCAGCAGCCCCTCTAGACTGAGGAACTCTGGAAACACCATATATTTT,CASSPSRLRNSGNTIYF
.,TRBV12-3/TRBV12-4,TRBJ2-6,.,TGTGCCAGCGCGCGCTCTGGGGCCAACGTCCTGACTTTC,CASARSGANVLTF
many,TRBV6-5,TRBJ1-6,TRBD1,TGTGCCAGCAGTTCAACAGGGGGCTTCCTCCACTTT,CASSSTGGFLHF
many,TRBV5-1,TRBJ2-1,.,TGCGCCAGCAGCCCTAATAGGTTCTCCCGGGGACTTCCCAGCTCCTACAATGAGCAGTTCTTC,CASSPNRFSRGLPSSYNEQFF
many,TRBV4-3,TRBJ2-2,.,TGCGCCAGCAGCGGAGGGGTATGGAACACCGGGGAGCTGTTTTTT,CASSGGVWNTGELFF
many,TRBV18,TRBJ2-1,TRBD2,TGTGCCAGCTCTCCCGGGACTAGCTTTGTTACTGGGAATGAGCAGTTCTTC,CASSPGTSFVTGNEQFF
many,TRBV28,TRBJ2-1,.,TGTGCCAGCAGCTCAGACAGCGGGCAGGCCAATGAGCAGTTCTTC,CASSSDSGQANEQFF
few,TRBV5-4,TRBJ2-1,.,TGTGCCAGCAGCTCTGAACAGGGATTCTCCTACAATGAGCAGTTCTTC,CASSSEQGFSYNEQFF
medium-sized,TRBV21-1,TRBJ1-6,.,TGTGCCAATAACGGCGACAGCTCCTATAATTCACCCCTCCACTTT,CANNGDSSYNSPLHF
many,TRBV20-1,TRBJ2-3,.,TGCAGTGCTAGTCAACCCGGCCTTCACAGTCTGTATTTT,CSASQPGLHSLYF
few,TRBV10-3,TRBJ2-1,TRBD2,TGTGCCATCAGTGACGGGACTAGCGGGACGTACAATGAGCAGTTCTTC,CAISDGTSGTYNEQFF
many,TRBV11-2,TRBJ2-1,.,TGTGCCAGCAGCTTTTCCAGGGGTGAGCAGTTCTTC,CASSFSRGEQFF
many,TRBV28,TRBJ1-1,.,TGTGCCAGCAGTTTAGGTTTCGACGGGCTGCATCCTGAAGCTTTCTTT,CASSLGFDGLHPEAFF
few,TRBV18,TRBJ2-1,TRBD2,TGTGCCAGCTCACCGCCCGCGGGAGGGCCTGGAAATGAGCAGTTCTTC,CASSPPAGGPGNEQFF
many,TRBV15,TRBJ2-7,.,TGTGCCACCAGGGGTCCCCAAGGGGGCGAGCAGTACTTC,CATRGPQGGEQYF